Following are 24 T cell receptor beta chains from one sample sequenced in a study of T cells in Graves' hyperthyroidism and ophthalmopathy. Amplified TCR beta CDR3 regions came from RNA transcripts. Carried out on the TCR CDR3, a first-round RT-PCR used the HTBI primer set. TCRdb re-derived calls from the multiplex PCR reads in MiXCR, one entry per CDR3 protein. The data hold approximately 500,000 distinct CDR3 sequences, with roughly 46% observed a single time. Sequencing was done on a sample of peripheral blood or thyroid tissue (not recorded which). The receptors shown here come from a woman aged 18-35 years with Graves' hyperthyroidism.

V and J are TRBV9 and TRBJ1-2; D is perhaps TRBD1 (5 bases). The CDR3 length is 15 residues. Trimming took 4 bases from V and 1 from J, leaving 14 bases between them. CDR1 is SGDLS and CDR2 is YYNGEE in the germline V gene. This chain's CDR3 is CASSLGADLNYGYTF. The CDR3 nucleotides are TGTGCCAGCAGCCTTGGGGCTGATCTTAACTATGGCTACACCTTC.

In this sample, this clonotype turned up a few times. The V and J genes are TRBV6-1 and TRBJ2-7, with 7 bases identical to TRBD1. With 6 bases clipped from V and 3 bases from J, the junction kept 11 bases outside the gene matches. CDR1 and CDR2 (germline): MNHNS, SASEGT. CDR3 size: 15 residues. The chain's CDR3 is CASRGRQGLNYEQYF. CDR3 DNA sequence: TGTGCCAGCAGGGGACGACAGGGTCTAAACTACGAGCAGTACTTC.

This rearrangement joins TRBV5-1 to TRBJ2-7; D unresolved. Trimming took off 0 bases at V and 0 bases at J, with 13 bases between the two ends. Looked up from germline, CDR1 is SGHRS and CDR2 is YFSETQ. The CDR3 is 16 residues long. CDR3 residues: CASSLGSPVSSYEQYF. Here the CDR3 DNA reads TGCGCCAGCAGCTTGGGGTCTCCAGTGAGCTCCTACGAGCAGTACTTC. Full variable domain (rest looked up from reference TRBV5-1 and TRBJ2-7): KAGVTQTPRYLIKTRGQQVTLSCSPISGHRSVSWYQQTPGQGLQFLFEYFSETQRNKGNFPGRFSGRQFSNSRSEMNVSTLELGDSALYLCASSLGSPVSSYEQYFGPGTRLTVT.

This clonotype showed up just a few times. The chain couples TRBV20-1 to TRBJ2-2, with 12 bases lining up with TRBD2. Per germline, CDR1 DFQATT and CDR2 SNEGSKA (reference sequence). The junction had 5 bases not matched to a gene; V was cut back by 2 bases and J by 1 base. The CDR3 length is 17 residues. CDR3 amino acids: CSARPQLAGGNTGELFF. The CDR3 coding sequence is TGCAGTGCTAGACCCCAACTAGCGGGAGGGAACACCGGGGAGCTGTTTTTT.

The chain employs TRBV6-5 and TRBJ1-1, with D uncertain. The length of the CDR3 is 14 residues. Germline CDR1 MNHEY, CDR2 SVGAGI. V lost 2 bases to trimming and J lost 5 bases, with 12 bases between them. The CDR3 sequence is CASSYTRIGTEAFF. CDR3 nucleotide sequence: TGTGCCAGCAGTTACACAAGAATTGGGACTGAAGCTTTCTTT.

V gene TRBV30 combines with J gene TRBJ2-7, with 7 bases that match TRBD1. From germline, CDR1 is GTSNPN and CDR2 SVGIG (reference sequence). The CDR3 consists of 14 residues. Germline trimming cut 4 bases from V and 2 bases from J; bases unmatched to any gene: 8. CDR3 nucleotides: TGTGCCTGGACAGGGGGAACCTCTCCCTACGAGCAGTACTTC. This gives the protein CAWTGGTSPYEQYF.

The V call is TRBV29-1, the J call TRBJ2-7; 10 bases map to TRBD1. V lost 4 bases and J lost 6; bases outside the gene matches: 9. Germline lookup yields CDR1 SQVTM and CDR2 ANQGSEA. The CDR3 runs 14 residues. The CDR3 DNA reads as TGCAGCGTTGTGGTGGGGGACAGGGGTGCCGAGCAGTACTTC. Its protein is CSVVVGDRGAEQYF.

The V and J genes are TRBV20-1 and TRBJ2-2, with 10 bases that match TRBD2. Per the germline V gene, CDR1 is DFQATT and CDR2 is SNEGSKA (reference sequence). The CDR3 is made up of 15 amino acids. In DNA form, the CDR3 reads TGCAGCTTGAAACTAGCGGGATATAACACCGGGGAGCTGTTTTTT. Translation: CSLKLAGYNTGELFF.

Worth noting for this clonotype: Relative to the germline gene, one junction end is altered; a read error may explain this. The gene calls are TRBV19 and TRBJ1-1; D remains unclear. Germline V gene sequence: CDR1 LNHDA, CDR2 SQIVND (reference sequence). The CDR3 contains 13 residues. The CDR3 DNA sequence: TGTGCCAGTGAATTCACCTTGAATACTGAAGCTTTCTTT. It is translated as CASEFTLNTEAFF.

Turning to this clonotype: The germline gene is not matched at one end of the junction; a read error may be the cause. The chain is built from TRBV20-1 and TRBJ1-1; TRBD1 matches 10 bases. Germline V gene lookup returns CDR1 DFQATT and CDR2 SNEGSKA (reference sequence). The CDR3 covers 19 residues. CDR3 sequence reads: CSSRSTPGTGVFGNTEAFF. Written as DNA, the CDR3 is TGCAGTTCTAGAAGCACTCCCGGGACAGGGGTCTTCGGAAACACTGAAGCTTTCTTT.

The chain links TRBV2 to TRBJ1-4; D is unresolved. CDR1 is SNHLY and CDR2 is FYNNEI in the germline V gene. The CDR3 has 15 amino acids. V was shortened by 8 bases and J by 0 bases, with 13 bases between the two germline ends. CDR3 DNA sequence: TGTGCCAGCGCTAGCGGGAACTCAACTAATGAAAAACTGTTTTTT. It is translated as CASASGNSTNEKLFF.

The V call is TRBV20-1, the J call TRBJ2-7; TRBD2 is a possible D gene (6 bases). This CDR3 has 16 amino acids. The germline V gene has CDR1 DFQATT and CDR2 SNEGSKA (reference sequence). Trimming took off 6 bases at V and 4 bases at J, with 25 bases between the two ends. The CDR3 nucleotides read TGCAGTGCCAGCAGTCCGGGAGTAGCGGCGACTTACGAGCAGTACTTC. Translation gives CSASSPGVAATYEQYF.

The rearrangement joins TRBV20-1 to TRBJ1-4; D remains unclear. V was shortened by 2 bases and J by 5 bases, with 15 bases between the two germline ends. CDR3 length: 15 amino acids. Germline CDR1 is DFQATT and CDR2 is SNEGSKA (reference sequence). The CDR3 region is CSARILPGGNEKLFF. CDR3 nucleotide sequence: TGCAGTGCTAGAATTCTTCCGGGCGGGAATGAAAAACTGTTTTTT.

The rearrangement uses TRBV29-1 and TRBJ1-2; D is uncertain. CDR1 SQVTM and CDR2 ANQGSEA come from the germline V gene. This CDR3 has 15 residues. V was cut by 2 bases and J by 5 bases, with 18 bases left in between. The CDR3 is CSVETTLAERYGYTF. The CDR3 bases are TGCAGCGTTGAAACCACTCTAGCGGAAAGATATGGCTACACCTTC.

This rearrangement joins TRBV9 to TRBJ2-1, with D unclear. V was pared by 5 bases and J by 4 bases, with 4 bases between. This CDR3 spans 11 amino acids. Germline CDR1 reads SGDLS; CDR2 reads YYNGEE. The CDR3 DNA reads TGTGCCAGCAGTGAGTACAATGAGCAGTTCTTC. Translation: CASSEYNEQFF.

This clonotype occurred once. The CDR3 carries no conserved terminal phenylalanine or tryptophan, so it likely arises from a read error. This chain joins TRBV4-3 and TRBJ1-1, with unresolved D. V was clipped by 0 bases and J by 0 bases, with 20 bases between them. This CDR3 contains 19 residues. Germline loops: CDR1 LGHNA, CDR2 YSLEER. The CDR3 DNA follows: TGCGCCAGCAGCCAAGAAGTGGTACAGCCCTACCCCATGAACACTGAAGCTTTCCTT. It yields the protein CASSQEVVQPYPMNTEAFL.

A few counts support this clonotype. The V and J genes are TRBV29-1 and TRBJ1-4; D is unclear. Trimming removed 5 bases at V and 7 bases at J, with 17 bases between. The CDR3 has 14 residues. Germline loops: CDR1 SQVTM, CDR2 ANQGSEA. Here the CDR3 DNA reads TGCAGCGTTAGGGCAGGTGAATCGCCTGAAAAACTGTTTTTT. Protein: CSVRAGESPEKLFF.

The chain couples TRBV20-1 to TRBJ2-3; 14 positions match TRBD2. This CDR3 has 17 residues. Germline-derived CDR1 and CDR2 are DFQATT and SNEGSKA (reference sequence). The trim removed 6 bases at V and 4 bases at J, leaving 12 bases unmatched. The DNA of the CDR3 is TGCAGTGCCATTGGATGGACTAGCGGGAGGAGGGCAGATACGCAGTATTTT. This codes for CSAIGWTSGRRADTQYF.

Many counts were recorded for this clonotype. The chain is built from TRBV20-1 and TRBJ2-7; TRBD1 agrees at 7 bases. This CDR3 contains 14 residues. Germline V gene sequence: CDR1 DFQATT, CDR2 SNEGSKA (reference sequence). The junction had 4 bases not matched to a gene; V was cut back by 0 bases and J by 2 bases. The CDR3 is CSARDWDRAYEQYF. CDR3 nucleotide sequence: TGCAGTGCTAGAGATTGGGACAGAGCCTACGAGCAGTACTTC.

This clonotype was seen many times. This chain uses TRBV12-3 or TRBV12-4 with TRBJ1-4, with D perhaps matching TRBD1 (6 bases). CDR3 length: 15 amino acids. Trimming took 7 bases from V and 7 from J, leaving 19 bases between them. CDR3 amino acids: CASILTGLGGEKLFF. The DNA of the CDR3 is TGTGCCAGCATCCTAACAGGGCTCGGCGGTGAAAAACTGTTTTTT.

The chain combines TRBV10-3 with TRBJ2-5; possibly TRBD1 for D (6 bases). Germline V gives CDR1 ENHRY, CDR2 SYGVKD. This CDR3 contains 18 residues. V lost 0 bases to trimming and J lost 5 bases, with 22 bases between them. The CDR3 sequence: CAISESSRGGSWKETQYF. CDR3 coding DNA: TGTGCCATCAGTGAGTCGAGCCGAGGGGGTAGTTGGAAGGAGACCCAGTACTTC.

This clonotype was observed many times. The gene calls are TRBV27 and TRBJ2-5, with D possibly matching TRBD1 (5 bases). The germline V and J ends were trimmed by 7 bases and 2 bases, with 14 bases remaining between them. This CDR3 comprises 14 residues. The germline V gene has CDR1 MNHEY and CDR2 SMNVEV (reference sequence). CDR3 sequence (DNA): TGTGCCAGCACTTGTCAGGGATTTCAAGAGACCCAGTACTTC. Residues: CASTCQGFQETQYF.

On this clonotype itself: A much larger clone lies a single base off, so this may be a read error. The conserved phenylalanine or tryptophan normally closing the CDR3 is absent here, so this likely arose from a read error. The CDR3 protein is CASSQYPPDTEAFS. The CDR3 bases are TGTGCCAGCAGCCAATACCCGCCGGACACTGAAGCTTTCTCT. V and J are TRBV12-3 or TRBV12-4 and TRBJ1-1; D remains unclear. CDR3 size: 14 residues. Trimming removed 6 bases from V and 3 bases from J, with 14 bases in between.

This clonotype has ten or more counts. This rearrangement joins TRBV7-2 to TRBJ2-5; D gene ambiguous. In germline, CDR1 is SGHTA, CDR2 FQGNSA. The CDR3 has 15 amino acids. V shed 1 base and J shed 1 base, with 10 bases lying between them. The CDR3 sequence: CASSLELSTQETQYF. CDR3 DNA sequence: TGTGCCAGCAGCTTAGAGCTTAGCACCCAAGAGACCCAGTACTTC. The full variable domain, rest sourced from reference TRBV7-2 and TRBJ2-5, is GAGVSQSPSNKVTEKGKDVELRCDPISGHTALYWYRQSLGQGLEFLIYFQGNSAPDKSGLPSDRFSAERTGGSVSTLTIQRTQQEDSAVYLCASSLELSTQETQYFGPGTRLLVL.